What follows are 13 T cell receptor beta chains derived from one specimen sequenced in a study of cytomegalovirus exposure and HLA in healthy donors. PCR used 60 Vbeta primers and 13 Jbeta primers. The assay was immunoSEQ multiplex PCR, and TCRdb's table has in-frame clones only and misses some. The sample lists around 150,000 clones; nearly 80% were seen once. Material for sequencing was PBMCs. These receptors were collected from a woman in her thirties or forties in good health and CMV-seronegative.

This clone was observed a few times. The V and J genes are TRBV7-2 and TRBJ2-7; TRBD2 matches at 8 bases. The CDR3 loop spans 16 amino acids. V trimming: 2 bases; J trimming: 6 bases; junction bases outside the gene matches: 12. Germline V CDR1 and CDR2: SGHTA, FQGNSA. In DNA form, the CDR3 reads TGTGCCAGCAGCTTAACGTCGTCTGGCGGGGGGCGCGAGCAGTACTTC. Translation gives CASSLTSSGGGREQYF.

The chain combines TRBV7-8 with TRBJ1-5; D call uncertain. The germline V and J ends were trimmed by 2 bases and 5 bases, with 7 bases remaining between them. Germline-derived CDR1 and CDR2 are SGHVS and FQNEAQ. CDR3 length equals 13 residues. CDR3 protein: CASSLYEYQPQHF. CDR3 nucleotide sequence: TGTGCCAGCAGCTTATACGAGTATCAGCCCCAGCATTTT.

The rearrangement uses TRBV2 and TRBJ1-1; weak D call: TRBD1 (5 bases). In germline, CDR1 is SNHLY, CDR2 FYNNEI. The ends were cut back, 8 bases at V and 0 bases at J, with 16 bases in the middle. The CDR3 sequence is 15 residues long. CDR3 in DNA: TGTGCCAGCCGCCAGGGATCCCTTATGAACACTGAAGCTTTCTTT. It codes for CASRQGSLMNTEAFF.

The J gene is TRBJ1-1, the V gene TRBV7-9; 8 bases agree with TRBD1. The CDR3 extends over 15 amino acids. After removal of 1 base from V and 1 base from J, the junction contained 2 bases not matched to a gene. CDR1 is SEHNR and CDR2 is FQNEAQ in the germline V gene (reference sequence). The CDR3 DNA is TGTGCCAGCAGCTTAGTGGGACAGGCGAACACTGAAGCTTTCTTT. Translation gives CASSLVGQANTEAFF.

CDR3 amino acids: CASSRGGTVPYEQYF. For the CDR3, the DNA is TGTGCCAGCAGTCGGGGGGGGACGGTCCCCTACGAGCAGTACTTC. The V gene is TRBV27, the J gene TRBJ2-7; 8 bases line up with TRBD2. CDR1 MNHEY and CDR2 SMNVEV come from the germline V gene (reference sequence). There are 15 residues in the CDR3. V lost 5 bases, J lost 2 bases, and 8 bases stayed unmatched.

Turning to this clone: The junction differs from germline at one of its ends, possibly a read error. V gene TRBV7-9 combines with J gene TRBJ1-6; 11 bases map to TRBD1. CDR1 is SEHNR and CDR2 is FQNEAQ in the germline V gene (reference sequence). The CDR3 covers 14 residues. CDR3 sequence (DNA): TGTTCCAGCAGCTACGGGACAGGGGGGACACCCCTCCACTTT. Its protein product is CSSSYGTGGTPLHF.

This clone was counted between two and nine times. This chain links TRBV27 with TRBJ2-7, with a weak D call TRBD1 (5 bases). Germline-derived CDR1 and CDR2 are MNHEY and SMNVEV (reference sequence). Trimming removed 3 bases from V and 6 bases from J, with 15 bases in between. This CDR3 comprises 14 residues. CDR3 in DNA: TGTGCCAGCAGTTTGTCCAAAGGGGTATTCGAGCAGTACTTC. Protein: CASSLSKGVFEQYF.

The chain couples TRBV11-3 to TRBJ2-1, with 7 bases matching TRBD2. CDR3 length: 13 residues. Germline lookup yields CDR1 SGHNT and CDR2 YENEEA. After removal of 7 bases from V and 8 bases from J, the junction contained 8 bases not matched to a gene. The CDR3 region has the DNA TGTGCCAGCAAAGTGGCGGCGGGGGATGAGCAGTTCTTC. Protein product: CASKVAAGDEQFF. Full variable domain (missing parts from reference TRBV11-3 and TRBJ2-1): EAGVVQSPRYKIIEKKQPVAFWCNPISGHNTLYWYLQNLGQGPELLIRYENEEAVDDSQLPKDRFSAERLKGVDSTLKIQPAELGDSAVYLCASKVAAGDEQFFGPGTRLTVL.

The chain employs TRBV28 and TRBJ1-2; D is possibly TRBD1 (6 bases). The V end lost 0 bases, the J end lost 3 bases, and 17 bases lay between the germline ends. The CDR3 extends over 17 amino acids. Germline V gene lookup returns CDR1 MDHEN and CDR2 SYDVKM. The CDR3 here is CASSLWVGQGMDYGYTF. The DNA of the CDR3 is TGTGCCAGCAGTTTATGGGTAGGGCAGGGGATGGACTATGGCTACACCTTC.

The V gene is TRBV29-1, the J gene TRBJ2-2; a possible D gene is TRBD1 (5 bases). This CDR3 contains 13 residues. Germline values: CDR1 SQVTM, CDR2 ANQGSEA. The V gene lost 7 bases and the J gene lost 6 bases, with 15 bases spanning the gap. The DNA of the CDR3 is TGCAGCGCCCAGCTCTCCAGGGCCGGGGAGCTGTTTTTT. Translating gives CSAQLSRAGELFF.

This clone has only a few counts. J is TRBJ2-5 and V is TRBV7-2, with D possibly TRBD1 on 7 matching bases. This CDR3 comprises 15 residues. Germline CDR1 SGHTA, CDR2 FQGNSA. Trimming shortened V by 1 base and J by 5 bases, and 14 bases separated the two germline ends. CDR3 sequence: CASSLEGAGGETQYF. The DNA of the CDR3 is TGTGCCAGCAGCTTAGAGGGGGCAGGAGGGGAGACCCAGTACTTC.

The chain recombines TRBV2 with TRBJ2-7, with TRBD1 matching over 9 bases. CDR3 size: 13 residues. Looked up from germline, CDR1 is SNHLY and CDR2 is FYNNEI. The junction had 3 bases not matched to a gene; V was cut back by 5 bases and J by 4 bases. CDR3 coding DNA: TGTGCCAGCAGTAGGGACAGGGCTTACGAGCAGTACTTC. Encoded protein: CASSRDRAYEQYF. Supplemented by reference TRBV2 and TRBJ2-7, the full variable domain reads EPEVTQTPSHQVTQMGQEVILRCVPISNHLYFYWYRQILGQKVEFLVSFYNNEISEKSEIFDDQFSVERPDGSNFTLKIRSTKLEDSAMYFCASSRDRAYEQYFGPGTRLTVT.

The chain couples TRBV7-2 to TRBJ2-5; unclear D gene. Between the trimmed V and J ends, which lost 1 base and 0 bases, there was a span of 9 bases. Germline V gives CDR1 SGHTA, CDR2 FQGNSA. The CDR3 has 15 residues. CDR3: CASSLVPGYQETQYF. The CDR3 bases are TGTGCCAGCAGCTTAGTTCCCGGGTACCAAGAGACCCAGTACTTC.